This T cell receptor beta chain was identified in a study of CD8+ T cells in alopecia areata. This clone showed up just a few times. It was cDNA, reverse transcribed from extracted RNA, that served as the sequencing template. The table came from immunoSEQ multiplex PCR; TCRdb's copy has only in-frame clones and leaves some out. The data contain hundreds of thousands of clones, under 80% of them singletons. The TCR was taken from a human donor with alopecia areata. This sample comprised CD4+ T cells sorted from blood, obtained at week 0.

The CDR3 is CASRALSGNTIYF. The CDR3 region has the DNA TGTGCCAGCAGGGCCCTCTCTGGAAACACCATATATTTT. V gene TRBV6-5 combines with J gene TRBJ1-3; unclear D gene. The CDR3 runs to 13 residues. CDR1 is MNHEY, CDR2 SVGAGI, per germline. V lost 6 bases and J 0 bases, leaving 6 bases between the germline ends.